This record concerns one T cell receptor beta chain sequence. Its antigen is not known. This record belongs to a study of CXCR3-negative and CXCR3-positive naive CD8 T cells. Study outcomes and limitations: TCR strength was inferred from TRB CDR3 properties, while surface CD5 was comparable between naive subsets. Freshly isolated PBMCs were used in most assays, given partial CXCR3 loss after freezing. Comparably high diversity marked both naive subsets, whereas memory CD8+ cells had much lower diversity. For CXCR3-positive naive cells, TRB CDR3s were more hydrophobic than those of CXCR3-negative naive cells.

Phenotypically, naive CD8+ T cells corresponded to CD45RO-CCR7+CD27+CD95-. Researchers prepared the TRB cDNA libraries using 5' RACE with UMI labels. TCRdb reprocessed the 5' RACE reads, keeping one entry per CDR3 protein, no DNA. The listing contains over 100,000 distinct CDR3 sequences. The CDR3 runs 14 residues. Germline V gene data show CDR1 as MNHEY and CDR2 as SVGEGT. J is TRBJ2-7 and V is TRBV6-2 or TRBV6-3. The TCR comes from a human donor in good health. Some clones in this sample may be carry-over from other donors' samples. The sample comprised naive CXCR3+ CD8+ T cells from blood. Subset specified: CD45RO-CCR7+CD27+CD95- naive CD8+ T cells expressing CXCR3 (TNR3+). The CDR3 loop is CASKETDLLPEQYF.